Below, 19 T cell receptor beta chains from the same sample are listed, as sequenced in a study of T cell responses to AZD1222 COVID-19 vaccine. The method was immunoSEQ multiplex PCR; TCRdb's version includes in-frame clones alone and lacks a portion of them. Of under 140,000 clones in the sample, around 82% were seen once. The source was peripheral blood, collected on day 0 of AZD1222 vaccination. Receptors were obtained from an adult in good health.

CDR3 residues: CASSFLGSNQPQHF. Here the CDR3 DNA reads TGTGCCAGCAGCTTCCTGGGATCCAATCAGCCCCAGCATTTT. The chain carries TRBV11-2 and TRBJ1-5; D ambiguous. Trimming stripped 3 bases from V and 3 bases from J, with 9 bases between. The CDR3 has 14 residues. Germline V gene sequence: CDR1 SGHAT, CDR2 FQNNGV.

This chain uses TRBV3-1 (or the pseudogene TRBV3-2) with TRBJ2-7; 8 positions match TRBD1. The germline CDR1 and CDR2 sequences are LGHDT and YNNKEL (reference sequence). This CDR3 region has 14 residues. After removal of 9 bases from V and 3 bases from J, the junction contained 10 bases not matched to a gene. This CDR3 reads CASTESQGGYEQYF. For the CDR3, the DNA is TGTGCCAGTACAGAGTCACAGGGGGGCTACGAGCAGTACTTC.

This clone was seen a single time. The J gene is TRBJ1-1, the V gene TRBV4-1; D uncertain. The V end was cut by 1 base, the J end by 1 base, with 10 bases between. The germline V gene has CDR1 MGHRA and CDR2 YSYEKL. The CDR3 loop spans 15 amino acids. The CDR3 nucleotides read TGCGCCAGCAGCCAAGTTTCCCCGCCGAACACTGAAGCTTTCTTT. Its translation is CASSQVSPPNTEAFF.

This rearrangement joins TRBV4-3 to TRBJ2-7; 9 nucleotides align to TRBD2. Trimming took 1 base from V and 3 from J; bases not matched to a gene: 10. CDR1 LGHNA and CDR2 YSLEER come from the germline V gene. This CDR3 has 17 amino acids. The CDR3 nucleotides are TGCGCCAGCAGCCAAGGGCAAGGGTCTAGCGGGGTCTACGAGCAGTACTTC. Protein sequence: CASSQGQGSSGVYEQYF.

This clone was found a few times. This sequence joins TRBV10-2 and TRBJ1-5, with 9 bases that match TRBD1. CDR3 length equals 16 residues. V lost 7 bases, J lost 1 base, and 8 bases stayed unmatched. CDR1 WSHSY and CDR2 SAAADI come from the germline V gene. The DNA for the CDR3 is TGCGCCAGCATGAATTTTGGGACAGGGAGCAATCAGCCCCAGCATTTT. This codes for CASMNFGTGSNQPQHF.

V and J are TRBV30 and TRBJ1-1; D may be TRBD1 (5 bases). CDR1 GTSNPN and CDR2 SVGIG come from the germline V gene (reference sequence). The CDR3 spans 13 residues. Trimming stripped 1 base from V and 1 base from J, with 7 bases between. CDR3: CAWSGQTNTEAFF. CDR3 nucleotide sequence: TGTGCCTGGAGTGGACAGACGAACACTGAAGCTTTCTTT. The full variable domain, its missing parts supplied by reference TRBV30 and TRBJ1-1, is SQTIHQWPATLVQPVGSPLSLECTVEGTSNPNLYWYRQAAGRGLQLLFYSVGIGQISSEVPQNLSASRPQDRQFILSSKKLLLSDSGFYLCAWSGQTNTEAFFGQGTRLTVV.

The V and J genes are TRBV4-1 and TRBJ1-1; maybe TRBD1 (5 bases). Trimming removed 3 bases from V and 1 base from J, with 18 bases in between. Germline CDR1 reads MGHRA; CDR2 reads YSYEKL. CDR3 length: 17 residues. In nucleotides, the CDR3 is TGCGCCAGCAGCCAGTCTACGGGACGGCAGGCGAACACTGAAGCTTTCTTT. It is translated as CASSQSTGRQANTEAFF.

V is TRBV19 and J is TRBJ2-1; D call uncertain. Germline V gene data show CDR1 as LNHDA and CDR2 as SQIVND (reference sequence). This CDR3 contains 14 residues. V lost 7 bases, J lost 4 bases, and 14 bases lay in between. The CDR3 here is CASTGTKGYNEQFF. CDR3 DNA: TGTGCCAGTACGGGCACTAAAGGATACAATGAGCAGTTCTTC.

This clone ranks as large. The chain couples TRBV9 to TRBJ2-3; D possibly uses TRBD1 or TRBD2 (5 bases each). The CDR3 is 16 amino acids. V was clipped by 0 bases and J by 5 bases, with 16 bases between them. CDR1 and CDR2 (germline): SGDLS, YYNGEE. CDR3 protein: CASSVVAGGAIDTQYF. The CDR3 DNA follows: TGTGCCAGCAGCGTAGTGGCGGGTGGGGCTATAGATACGCAGTATTTT.

V and J are TRBV5-1 and TRBJ2-6; the D is unclear. Germline V gene data show CDR1 as SGHRS and CDR2 as YFSETQ. V was cut by 3 bases and J by 1 base, with 8 bases left in between. This CDR3 is 15 amino acids long. The CDR3 sequence: CASSSPPSGANVLTF. The CDR3 DNA follows: TGCGCCAGCAGCTCCCCCCCTTCTGGGGCCAACGTCCTGACTTTC.

The V call is TRBV28, the J call TRBJ1-2; possible D gene TRBD1, 5 bases. The CDR3 contains 15 residues. Between the trimmed V and J ends, which lost 8 bases and 4 bases, there was a span of 20 bases. Per germline, CDR1 MDHEN and CDR2 SYDVKM. The CDR3 coding sequence is TGTGCCAGCTACGGGAGGGGACCGCGCATCTATGGCTACACCTTC. Translated: CASYGRGPRIYGYTF.

The chain has TRBV7-3 and TRBJ1-3; maybe TRBD1 (5 bases). Germline CDR1 SGHTA, CDR2 FQGTGA. V lost 2 bases and J lost 0, with 11 bases in between. The CDR3 is 16 residues long. This CDR3 reads CASSLDGAHSGNTIYF. The CDR3 DNA follows: TGTGCCAGCAGCTTAGACGGGGCCCACTCTGGAAACACCATATATTTT.

This clone was seen at least ten times. The gene calls are TRBV5-6 and TRBJ1-6, with D unresolved. The CDR3 extends over 14 amino acids. V lost 2 bases and J lost 6, with 9 bases in between. The germline gives CDR1 SGHDT, CDR2 YYEEEE. CDR3 protein: CASSFGGFNSPLHF. In DNA form, the CDR3 reads TGTGCCAGCAGCTTTGGTGGATTTAATTCACCCCTCCACTTT.

The rearrangement joins TRBV19 to TRBJ2-7; TRBD2 matches at 9 bases. Germline CDR1 is LNHDA and CDR2 is SQIVND (reference sequence). Losses at the gene ends were 5 bases for V and 3 bases for J; bases not matched to a gene: 5. This CDR3 region has 14 residues. CDR3 sequence: CASSLAGVGYEQYF. CDR3 DNA: TGTGCCAGTAGTTTAGCGGGAGTCGGCTACGAGCAGTACTTC.

The V and J genes are TRBV11-2 and TRBJ1-5, with D perhaps TRBD1 (6 bases). CDR1 and CDR2 from the germline V gene are SGHAT and FQNNGV. This CDR3 is 16 amino acids long. V shed 1 base and J shed 5 bases, with 15 bases lying between them. CDR3 nucleotides: TGTGCCAGCAGCTTAGGGCGGGGGGCAAGTGATCAGCCCCAGCATTTT. Translated, it gives CASSLGRGASDQPQHF.

This sequence joins TRBV19 and TRBJ2-7, with D perhaps being TRBD1 or TRBD2 (5 bases each). The V end was cut by 5 bases, the J end by 5 bases, with 22 bases between. This CDR3 comprises 16 residues. Germline CDR1 reads LNHDA; CDR2 reads SQIVND (reference sequence). The DNA for the CDR3 is TGTGCCAGTAGTCCCAAGGTCGGGACCGGACTGGACGAGCAGTACTTC. Translating it yields CASSPKVGTGLDEQYF.

This clone was seen a single time. CDR3 in amino acids: CASSQQEYNTEAFF. CDR3 DNA sequence: TGCGCCAGCAGCCAACAGGAATATAACACTGAAGCTTTCTTT. J is TRBJ1-1 and V is TRBV4-3; D is unclear. Trimming removed 2 bases from V and 2 bases from J, with 9 bases in between. Germline values: CDR1 LGHNA, CDR2 YSLEER. The CDR3 extends over 14 amino acids.

The V and J genes are TRBV2 and TRBJ1-2, with 9 positions matching TRBD1. CDR3 length: 15 residues. Germline values: CDR1 SNHLY, CDR2 FYNNEI. V lost 3 bases, J lost 1 base, and 3 bases stayed unmatched. CDR3 sequence: CASSDDRGNNYGYTF. In nucleotides, the CDR3 is TGTGCCAGCAGTGATGACAGGGGGAATAACTATGGCTACACCTTC.

This clone was detected once. V and J are TRBV5-4 and TRBJ2-7, with TRBD1 matching over 7 bases. Germline-derived CDR1 and CDR2 are SGHNT and YYREEE (reference sequence). V dropped 5 bases and J dropped 7; count of bases not matched to a gene: 9. The CDR3 covers 13 residues. This CDR3 reads CASRAPGGQEQYF. For the CDR3, the DNA is TGTGCCAGCAGGGCCCCAGGGGGACAGGAGCAGTACTTC.